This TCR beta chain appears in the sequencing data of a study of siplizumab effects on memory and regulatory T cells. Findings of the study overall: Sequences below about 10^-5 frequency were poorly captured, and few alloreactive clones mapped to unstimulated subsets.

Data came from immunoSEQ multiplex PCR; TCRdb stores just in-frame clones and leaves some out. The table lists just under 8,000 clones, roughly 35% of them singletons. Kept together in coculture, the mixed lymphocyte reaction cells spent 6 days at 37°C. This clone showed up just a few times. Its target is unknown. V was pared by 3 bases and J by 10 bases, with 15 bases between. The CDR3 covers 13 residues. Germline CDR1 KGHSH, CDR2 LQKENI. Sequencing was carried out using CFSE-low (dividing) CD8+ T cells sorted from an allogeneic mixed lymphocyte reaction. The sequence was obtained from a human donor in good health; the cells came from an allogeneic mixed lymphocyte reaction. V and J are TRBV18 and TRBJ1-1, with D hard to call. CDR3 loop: CASSPTEPAPAFF. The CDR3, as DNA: TGTGCCAGCTCACCCACAGAGCCAGCGCCAGCTTTCTTT.